This is a list of T cell receptor beta chains from one sample in a study of cytotoxic CD8 clonotypes in ibrutinib-treated CLL. Only in-frame clones appear in the TCRdb table, and some are missing; sequencing was by immunoSEQ multiplex PCR. The sample lists roughly 330,000 clones, over 60% occurring once. This specimen was PBMCs, taken after 36 months of ibrutinib treatment. All receptors derive from a human donor with chronic lymphocytic leukemia. Both conserved end residues are part of each CDR3. The D gene is left open where the match is weak. Clone size is shown for a subset of rows, as once, few, many or a class of expanded clone.

CDR3 length	clone size	D gene	V gene	J gene	CDR3 protein	CDR3 DNA
13	.	.	TRBV6-1	TRBJ2-7	CASSYRETYEQYF	TGTGCCAGCAGCTACAGGGAAACCTACGAGCAGTACTTC
14	.	TRBD1	TRBV28	TRBJ1-2	CASSLGRGKYGYTF	TGTGCCAGCAGTTTAGGCAGGGGGAAATATGGCTACACCTTC
14	.	TRBD2	TRBV7-9	TRBJ2-1	CASSLSGGQNEQFF	TGTGCCAGCAGCTTATCGGGGGGGCAGAATGAGCAGTTCTTC
14	.	.	TRBV9	TRBJ2-2	CASSRTYGTGELFF	TGTGCCAGCAGCCGAACTTATGGTACCGGGGAGCTGTTTTTT
14	.	TRBD1	TRBV19	TRBJ2-7	CASSTGQGDPEQYF	TGTGCCAGTAGTACCGGACAGGGCGATCCCGAGCAGTACTTC
12	.	.	TRBV27	TRBJ1-1	CASSSYTGTAFF	TGTGCCAGCAGTTCGTACACAGGTACAGCTTTCTTT
13	.	TRBD1	TRBV2	TRBJ2-1	CASSGDRGPEQFF	TGTGCCAGCAGCGGAGACAGGGGGCCTGAGCAGTTCTTC
14	.	.	TRBV7-8	TRBJ1-2	CASSRAGGDYGYTF	TGTGCCAGCAGCCGAGCTGGGGGAGACTATGGCTACACCTTC
14	.	.	TRBV15	TRBJ2-5	CATSSVSRPLAQYF	TGTGCCACCAGCAGTGTTAGCCGGCCTTTGGCCCAGTACTTC
11	.	.	TRBV7-8	TRBJ2-1	CASSSQTREFF	TGTGCCAGCAGCTCACAGACTCGGGAGTTCTTC
18	.	TRBD2	TRBV7-9	TRBJ2-7	CASSPRTSGSVHRNEQYF	TGTGCCAGCAGCCCACGGACTAGCGGGAGTGTTCATCGGAACGAGCAGTACTTC
15	few	.	TRBV11-3	TRBJ2-5	CASSLGSSGQETQYF	TGTGCCAGCAGCTTAGGGTCGTCTGGGCAAGAGACCCAGTACTTC
15	.	TRBD1	TRBV6-6	TRBJ1-1	CASSPTGTGGTEAFF	TGTGCCAGCTCCCCAACCGGGACAGGGGGCACTGAAGCTTTCTTT
14	.	TRBD1	TRBV5-1	TRBJ2-2	CASRGQLYTGELFF	TGCGCCAGCAGGGGACAGCTCTACACCGGGGAGCTGTTTTTT
15	.	.	TRBV5-6	TRBJ1-4	CASSPSLTTNEKLFF	TGTGCCAGCAGCCCGTCATTAACAACTAATGAAAAACTGTTTTTT
15	.	.	TRBV10-1	TRBJ2-5	CASSEFPRGEETQYF	TGCGCCAGCAGTGAGTTCCCCAGGGGGGAAGAGACCCAGTACTTC
16	few	TRBD2	TRBV28	TRBJ2-6	CASTRGGFSGANVLTF	TGTGCCAGCACCCGGGGAGGGTTCTCTGGGGCCAACGTCCTGACTTTC
17	few	.	TRBV18	TRBJ1-1	CASSPRKLERGNTEAFF	TGTGCCAGCTCACCAAGAAAATTGGAAAGGGGTAACACTGAAGCTTTCTTT
16	.	.	TRBV11-3	TRBJ2-5	CASSSGLAGTGETQYF	TGTGCCAGCAGCTCCGGCTTGGCGGGGACTGGGGAGACCCAGTACTTC
16	once	TRBD2	TRBV27	TRBJ2-1	CASSRRTSGPNNEQFF	TGTGCCAGCAGTCGGCGGACTAGCGGGCCTAACAATGAGCAGTTCTTC
15	few	TRBD1	TRBV11-2	TRBJ2-3	CASSQTRTGADTQYF	TGTGCCAGCAGCCAGACAAGGACAGGGGCAGATACGCAGTATTTT
13	.	.	TRBV6-5	TRBJ1-2	CASRRSLNYGYTF	TGTGCCAGCCGTAGGTCTTTGAACTATGGCTACACCTTC
16	once	.	TRBV6-1	TRBJ2-4	CASSASGPLAKNIQYF	TGTGCCAGCAGTGCCTCGGGACCCCTAGCCAAAAACATTCAGTACTTC
14	.	TRBD1	TRBV6-1	TRBJ2-7	CASTGTAFSYEQYF	TGTGCCAGCACCGGGACAGCCTTCTCCTACGAGCAGTACTTC
16	.	TRBD2	TRBV9	TRBJ2-7	CASSVGGLAGTYEQYF	TGTGCCAGCAGCGTAGGAGGCTTAGCGGGAACCTACGAGCAGTACTTC
16	.	TRBD2	TRBV18	TRBJ2-3	CASSPRASGGPTPQYF	TGTGCCAGCTCACCACGGGCTAGCGGGGGCCCTACTCCGCAGTATTTT
15	few	.	TRBV5-1	TRBJ2-7	CASSPTAGRNYEQYF	TGCGCCAGCAGCCCGACGGCCGGACGGAACTACGAGCAGTACTTC
14	.	TRBD2	TRBV10-2	TRBJ2-7	CASRLSGGNYEQYF	TGCGCCAGCAGGCTTAGCGGGGGGAACTACGAGCAGTACTTC
15	few	.	TRBV2	TRBJ1-5	CASSYDSLSNQPQHF	TGTGCCAGCAGTTACGACAGCCTAAGCAATCAGCCCCAGCATTTT
15	.	TRBD1	TRBV4-1	TRBJ1-1	CASSLSGQGNTEAFF	TGCGCCAGCAGTCTCTCTGGACAGGGGAACACTGAAGCTTTCTTT
15	once	.	TRBV7-9	TRBJ1-4	CASSASGLTNEKLFF	TGTGCCAGCAGCGCATCAGGGTTAACTAATGAAAAACTGTTTTTT
14	.	.	TRBV4-1	TRBJ2-7	CASSQGESRYEQYF	TGCGCCAGCAGCCAAGGGGAGTCCCGATACGAGCAGTACTTC